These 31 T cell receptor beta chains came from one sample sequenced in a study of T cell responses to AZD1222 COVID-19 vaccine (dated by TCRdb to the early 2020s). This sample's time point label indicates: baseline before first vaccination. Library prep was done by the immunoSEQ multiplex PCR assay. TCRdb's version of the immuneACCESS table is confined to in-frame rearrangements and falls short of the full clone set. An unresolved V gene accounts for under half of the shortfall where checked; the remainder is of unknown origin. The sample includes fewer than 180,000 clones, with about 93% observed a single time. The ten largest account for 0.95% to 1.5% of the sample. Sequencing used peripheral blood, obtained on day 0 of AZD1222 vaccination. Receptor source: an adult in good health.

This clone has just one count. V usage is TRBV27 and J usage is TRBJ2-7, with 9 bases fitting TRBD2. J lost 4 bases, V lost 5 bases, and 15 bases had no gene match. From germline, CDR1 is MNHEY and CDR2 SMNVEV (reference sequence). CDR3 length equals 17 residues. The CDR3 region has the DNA TGTGCCAGCAGTCCAGCGGTAGAGACTAGCGGACGTTACGAGCAGTACGTC. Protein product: CASSPAVETSGRYEQYV.

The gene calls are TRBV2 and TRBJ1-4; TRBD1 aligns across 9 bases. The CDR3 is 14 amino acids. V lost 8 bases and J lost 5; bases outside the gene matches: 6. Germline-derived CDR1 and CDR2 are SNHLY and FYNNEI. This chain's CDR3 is CASFRGTGNEKLFF. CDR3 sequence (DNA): TGTGCCAGCTTTCGAGGGACAGGGAATGAAAAACTGTTTTTT.

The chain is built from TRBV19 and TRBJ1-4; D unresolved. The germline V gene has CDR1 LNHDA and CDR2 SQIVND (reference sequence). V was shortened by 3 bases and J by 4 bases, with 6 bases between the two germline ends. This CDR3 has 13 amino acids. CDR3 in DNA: TGTGCCAGTAGTATCTCGATTAATGAAAAACTGTTTTTT. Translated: CASSISINEKLFF.

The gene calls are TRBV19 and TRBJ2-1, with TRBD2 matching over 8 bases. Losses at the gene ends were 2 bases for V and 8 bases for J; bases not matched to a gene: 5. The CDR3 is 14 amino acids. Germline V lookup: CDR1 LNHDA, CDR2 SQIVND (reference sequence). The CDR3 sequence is CASSISLGGDEQFF. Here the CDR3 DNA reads TGTGCCAGTAGTATATCCCTCGGGGGGGATGAGCAGTTCTTC.

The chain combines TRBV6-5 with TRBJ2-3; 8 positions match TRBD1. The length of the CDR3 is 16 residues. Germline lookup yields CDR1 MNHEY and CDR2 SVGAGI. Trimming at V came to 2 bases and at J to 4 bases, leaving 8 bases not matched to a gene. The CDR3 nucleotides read TGTGCCAGCAGTTACAGCAGGGGGCGATGGGCAGATACGCAGTATTTT. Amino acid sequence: CASSYSRGRWADTQYF.

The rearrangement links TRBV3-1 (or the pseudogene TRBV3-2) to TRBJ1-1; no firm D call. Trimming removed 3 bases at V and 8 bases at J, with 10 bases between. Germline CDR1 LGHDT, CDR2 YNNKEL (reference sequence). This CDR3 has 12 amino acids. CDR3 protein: CASSHSSSEAFF. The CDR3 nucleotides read TGTGCCAGCAGCCATTCTTCTTCCGAAGCTTTCTTT.

The CDR3 loop is CASSLTLRRNEKLFF. The CDR3 nucleotides read TGTGCCAGCAGTTTAACACTGCGCCGTAATGAAAAACTGTTTTTT. This chain joins TRBV28 and TRBJ1-4, with D hard to call. Germline values: CDR1 MDHEN, CDR2 SYDVKM. The CDR3 contains 15 residues. V lost 2 bases, J lost 4 bases, and 11 bases lay in between.

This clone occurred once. DNA for the CDR3: TGTGCCAGCAGTCTCGACCGGAACACTGAAGCTTTCTTT. This gives the protein CASSLDRNTEAFF. V usage is TRBV6-1 and J usage is TRBJ1-1; no firm D call. Germline values: CDR1 MNHNS, CDR2 SASEGT. The ends were cut back, 5 bases at V and 1 base at J, with 8 bases in the middle. The CDR3 has 13 residues.

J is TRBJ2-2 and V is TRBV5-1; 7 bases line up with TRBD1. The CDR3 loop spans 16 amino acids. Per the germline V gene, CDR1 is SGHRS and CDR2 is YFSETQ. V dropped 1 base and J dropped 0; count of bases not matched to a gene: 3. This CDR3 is CASSLPGGTNTGELFF. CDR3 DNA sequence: TGCGCCAGCAGCTTGCCAGGGGGAACGAACACCGGGGAGCTGTTTTTT.

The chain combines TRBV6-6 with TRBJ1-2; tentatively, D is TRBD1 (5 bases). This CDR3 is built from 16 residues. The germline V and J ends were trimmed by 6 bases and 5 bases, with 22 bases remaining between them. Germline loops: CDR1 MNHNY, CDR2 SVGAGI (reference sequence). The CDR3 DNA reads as TGTGCCAGCAGCCCAAGCATGCCAGGGAGTAGATATGGCTACACCTTC. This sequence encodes CASSPSMPGSRYGYTF.

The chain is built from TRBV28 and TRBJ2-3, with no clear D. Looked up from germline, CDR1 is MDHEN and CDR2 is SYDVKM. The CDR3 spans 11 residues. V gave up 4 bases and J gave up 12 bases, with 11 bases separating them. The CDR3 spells CASSSHPSQYF. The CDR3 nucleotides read TGTGCCAGCAGTTCCCATCCCTCCCAGTATTTT.

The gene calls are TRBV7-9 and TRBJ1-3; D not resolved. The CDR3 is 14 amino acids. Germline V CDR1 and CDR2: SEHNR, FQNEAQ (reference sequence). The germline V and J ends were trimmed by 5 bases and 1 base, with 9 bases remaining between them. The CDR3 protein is CASSPRDSGNTIYF. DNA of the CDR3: TGTGCCAGCAGCCCACGGGATTCTGGAAACACCATATATTTT.

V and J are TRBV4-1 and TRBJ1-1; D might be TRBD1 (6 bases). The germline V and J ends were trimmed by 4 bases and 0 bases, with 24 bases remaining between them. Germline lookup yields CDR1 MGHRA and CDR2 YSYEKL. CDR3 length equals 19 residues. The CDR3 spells CASSRWTSRGARVNTEAFF. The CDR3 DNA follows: TGCGCCAGCAGCCGATGGACATCAAGGGGGGCAAGGGTGAACACTGAAGCTTTCTTT.

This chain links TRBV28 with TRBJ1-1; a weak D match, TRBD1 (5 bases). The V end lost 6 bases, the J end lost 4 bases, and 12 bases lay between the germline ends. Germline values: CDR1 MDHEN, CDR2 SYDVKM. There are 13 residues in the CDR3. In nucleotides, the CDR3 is TGTGCCAGCAGCCGAGCAGGGATCACTGAAGCTTTCTTT. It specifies CASSRAGITEAFF.

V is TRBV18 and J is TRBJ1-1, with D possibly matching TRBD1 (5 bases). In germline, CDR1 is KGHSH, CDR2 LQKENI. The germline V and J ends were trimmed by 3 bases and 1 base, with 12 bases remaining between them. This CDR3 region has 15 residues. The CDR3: CASSPGTGGNTEAFF. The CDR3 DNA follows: TGTGCCAGCTCACCGGGGACGGGGGGGAACACTGAAGCTTTCTTT.

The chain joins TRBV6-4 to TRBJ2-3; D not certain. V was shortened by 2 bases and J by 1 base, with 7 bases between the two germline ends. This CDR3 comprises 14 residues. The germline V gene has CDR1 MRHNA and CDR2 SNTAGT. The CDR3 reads CASSDGPGTDTQYF. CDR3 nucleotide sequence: TGTGCCAGCAGTGACGGCCCGGGCACAGATACGCAGTATTTT.

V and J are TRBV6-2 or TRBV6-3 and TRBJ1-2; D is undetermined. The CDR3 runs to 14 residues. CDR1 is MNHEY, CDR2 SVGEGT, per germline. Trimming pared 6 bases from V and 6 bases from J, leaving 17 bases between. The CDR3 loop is CASSPFGRGHGYTF. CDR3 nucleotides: TGTGCCAGCAGCCCCTTTGGGCGAGGCCATGGCTACACCTTC.

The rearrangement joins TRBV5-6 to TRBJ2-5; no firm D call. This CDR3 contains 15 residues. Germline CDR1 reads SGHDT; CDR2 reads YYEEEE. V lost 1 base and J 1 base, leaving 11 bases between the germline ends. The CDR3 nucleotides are TGTGCCAGCAGCTTGCGAGGAAACCTCCAAGAGACCCAGTACTTC. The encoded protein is CASSLRGNLQETQYF.

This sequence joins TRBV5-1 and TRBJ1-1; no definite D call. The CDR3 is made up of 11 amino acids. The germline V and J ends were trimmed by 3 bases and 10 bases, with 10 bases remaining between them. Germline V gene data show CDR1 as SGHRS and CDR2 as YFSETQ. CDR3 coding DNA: TGCGCCAGCAGCTCCTACATGGGAGCTTTCTTT. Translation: CASSSYMGAFF. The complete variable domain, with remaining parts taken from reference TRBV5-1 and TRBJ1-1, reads KAGVTQTPRYLIKTRGQQVTLSCSPISGHRSVSWYQQTPGQGLQFLFEYFSETQRNKGNFPGRFSGRQFSNSRSEMNVSTLELGDSALYLCASSSYMGAFFGQGTRLTVV.

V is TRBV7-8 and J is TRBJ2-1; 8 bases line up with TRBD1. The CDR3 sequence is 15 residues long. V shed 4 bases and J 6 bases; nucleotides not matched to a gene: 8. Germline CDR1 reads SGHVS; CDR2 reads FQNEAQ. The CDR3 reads CASSSQGAIPNEQFF. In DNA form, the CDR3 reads TGTGCCAGCAGCTCTCAGGGGGCGATCCCCAATGAGCAGTTCTTC.

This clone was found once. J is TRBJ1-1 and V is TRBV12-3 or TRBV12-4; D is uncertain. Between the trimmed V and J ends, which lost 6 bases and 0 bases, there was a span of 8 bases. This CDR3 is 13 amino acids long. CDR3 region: CASSPQLNTEAFF. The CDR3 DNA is TGTGCCAGCAGCCCTCAGTTGAACACTGAAGCTTTCTTT.

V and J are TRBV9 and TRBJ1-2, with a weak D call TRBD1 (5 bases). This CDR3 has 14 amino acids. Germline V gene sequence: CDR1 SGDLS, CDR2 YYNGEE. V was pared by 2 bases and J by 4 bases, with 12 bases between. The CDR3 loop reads CASSVDTLLYGYTF. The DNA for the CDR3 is TGTGCCAGCAGCGTGGACACCCTCCTCTATGGCTACACCTTC.

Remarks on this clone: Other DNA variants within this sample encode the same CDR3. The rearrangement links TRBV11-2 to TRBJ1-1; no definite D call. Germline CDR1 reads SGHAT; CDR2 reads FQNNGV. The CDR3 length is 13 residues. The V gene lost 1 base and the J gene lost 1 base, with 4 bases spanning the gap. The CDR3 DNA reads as TGTGCCAGCAGCTTAGGAGGGAACACTGAAGCTTTCTTT. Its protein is CASSLGGNTEAFF.

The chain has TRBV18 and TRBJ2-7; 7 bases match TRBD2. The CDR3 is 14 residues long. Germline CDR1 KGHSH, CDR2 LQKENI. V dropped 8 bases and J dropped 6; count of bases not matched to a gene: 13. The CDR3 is CASPTGGTPPEQYV. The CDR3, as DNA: TGTGCCAGCCCAACGGGGGGTACCCCCCCCGAGCAGTACGTC.

CDR3 nucleotide sequence: TGTGCCAGCAGCCACCAGGGGGCGATTTCACCCCTCCACTTT. Translation: CASSHQGAISPLHF. The chain carries TRBV3-1 (or the pseudogene TRBV3-2) and TRBJ1-6, with TRBD1 identical over 8 bases. The length of the CDR3 is 14 residues. J lost 9 bases, V lost 3 bases, and 4 bases had no gene match. Germline V lookup: CDR1 LGHDT, CDR2 YNNKEL (reference sequence).

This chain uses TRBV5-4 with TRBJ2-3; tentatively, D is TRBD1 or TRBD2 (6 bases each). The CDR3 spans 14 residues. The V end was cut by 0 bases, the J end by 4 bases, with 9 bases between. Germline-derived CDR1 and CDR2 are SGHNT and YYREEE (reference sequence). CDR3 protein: CASSLDREADTQYF. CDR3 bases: TGTGCCAGCAGCTTGGACAGGGAGGCAGATACGCAGTATTTT.

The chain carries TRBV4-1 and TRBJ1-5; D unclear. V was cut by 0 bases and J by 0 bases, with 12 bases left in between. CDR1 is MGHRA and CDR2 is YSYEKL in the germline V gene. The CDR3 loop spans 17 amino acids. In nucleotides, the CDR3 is TGCGCCAGCAGCCAAGAGGAGAGCAGCTATAGCAATCAGCCCCAGCATTTT. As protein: CASSQEESSYSNQPQHF.

In nucleotides, the CDR3 is TGTGCCAGCAGCGTGGGACAGCTATACAATGAGCAGTTCTTC. Translated, it gives CASSVGQLYNEQFF. J is TRBJ2-1 and V is TRBV9; 7 nucleotides line up with TRBD1. The CDR3 length is 14 residues. Germline V gene sequence: CDR1 SGDLS, CDR2 YYNGEE. After removal of 2 bases from V and 4 bases from J, the junction contained 3 bases not matched to a gene.

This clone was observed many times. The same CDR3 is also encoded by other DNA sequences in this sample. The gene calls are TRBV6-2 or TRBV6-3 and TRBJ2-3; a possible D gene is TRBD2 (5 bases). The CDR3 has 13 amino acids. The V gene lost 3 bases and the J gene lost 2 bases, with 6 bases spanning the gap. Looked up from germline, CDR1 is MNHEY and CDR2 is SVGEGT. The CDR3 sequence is CASSYSDTDTQYF. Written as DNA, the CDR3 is TGTGCCAGCAGTTATAGCGACACAGATACGCAGTATTTT.

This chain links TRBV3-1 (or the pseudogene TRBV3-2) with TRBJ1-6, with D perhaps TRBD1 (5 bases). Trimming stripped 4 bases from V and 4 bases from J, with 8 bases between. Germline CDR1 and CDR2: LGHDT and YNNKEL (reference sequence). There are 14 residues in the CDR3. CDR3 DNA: TGTGCCAGCAGCCCGGGGGGGTATAATTCACCCCTCCACTTT. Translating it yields CASSPGGYNSPLHF.

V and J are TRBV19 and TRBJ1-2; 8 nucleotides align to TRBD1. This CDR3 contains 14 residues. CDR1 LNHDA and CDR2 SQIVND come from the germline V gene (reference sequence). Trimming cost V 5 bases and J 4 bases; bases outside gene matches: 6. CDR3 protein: CASSPDRVAYGYTF. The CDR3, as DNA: TGTGCCAGTAGTCCGGACAGGGTCGCCTATGGCTACACCTTC.